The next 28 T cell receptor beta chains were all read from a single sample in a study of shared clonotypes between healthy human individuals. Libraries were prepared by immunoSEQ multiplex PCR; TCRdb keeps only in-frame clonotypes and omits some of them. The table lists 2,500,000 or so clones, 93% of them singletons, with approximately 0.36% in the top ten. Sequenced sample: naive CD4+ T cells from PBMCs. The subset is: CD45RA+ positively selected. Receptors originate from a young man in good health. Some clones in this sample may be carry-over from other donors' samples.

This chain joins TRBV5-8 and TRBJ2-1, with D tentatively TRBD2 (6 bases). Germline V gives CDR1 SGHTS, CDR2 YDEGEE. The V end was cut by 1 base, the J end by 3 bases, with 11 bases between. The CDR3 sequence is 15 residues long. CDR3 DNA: TGTGCCAGCAGCTTGCATCTGGGAGGCTACAATGAGCAGTTCTTC. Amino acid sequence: CASSLHLGGYNEQFF. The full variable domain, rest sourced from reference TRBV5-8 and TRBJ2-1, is EAGVTQSPTHLIKTRGQQATLRCSPISGHTSVYWYQQALGLGLQFLLWYDEGEERNRGNFPPRFSGRQFPNYSSELNVNALELEDSALYLCASSLHLGGYNEQFFGPGTRLTVL.

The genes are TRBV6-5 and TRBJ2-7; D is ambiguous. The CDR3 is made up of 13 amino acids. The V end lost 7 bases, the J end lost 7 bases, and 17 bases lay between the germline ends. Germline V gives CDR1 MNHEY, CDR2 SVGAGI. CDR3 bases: TGTGCCAGCAAAGTGGACGGGCTAGGAGAGCAGTACTTC. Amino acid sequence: CASKVDGLGEQYF.

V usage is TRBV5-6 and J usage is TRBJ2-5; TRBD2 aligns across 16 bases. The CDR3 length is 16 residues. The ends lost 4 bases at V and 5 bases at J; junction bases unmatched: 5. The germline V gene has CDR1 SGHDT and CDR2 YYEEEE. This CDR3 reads CASSKGLAGGTETQYF. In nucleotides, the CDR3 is TGTGCCAGCAGCAAGGGACTAGCGGGAGGGACGGAGACCCAGTACTTC.

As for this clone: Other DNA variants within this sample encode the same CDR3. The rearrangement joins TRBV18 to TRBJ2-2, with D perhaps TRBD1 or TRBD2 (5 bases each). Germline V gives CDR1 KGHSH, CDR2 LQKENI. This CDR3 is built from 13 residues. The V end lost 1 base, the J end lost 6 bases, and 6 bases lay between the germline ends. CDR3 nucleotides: TGTGCCAGCTCACCACGAGGGGCCGGGGAGCTGTTTTTT. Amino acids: CASSPRGAGELFF. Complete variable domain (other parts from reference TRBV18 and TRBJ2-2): NAGVMQNPRHLVRRRGQEARLRCSPMKGHSHVYWYRQLPEEGLKFMVYLQKENIIDESGMPKERFSAEFPKEGPSILRIQQVVRGDSAAYFCASSPRGAGELFFGEGSRLTVL.

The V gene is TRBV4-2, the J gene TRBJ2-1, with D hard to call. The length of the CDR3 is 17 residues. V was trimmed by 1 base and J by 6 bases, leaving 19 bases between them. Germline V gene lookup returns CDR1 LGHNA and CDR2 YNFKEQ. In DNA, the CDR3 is TGTGCCAGCAGCCAAGGGGTCCGGTCTAGAGATATCAATGAGCAGTTCTTC. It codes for CASSQGVRSRDINEQFF.

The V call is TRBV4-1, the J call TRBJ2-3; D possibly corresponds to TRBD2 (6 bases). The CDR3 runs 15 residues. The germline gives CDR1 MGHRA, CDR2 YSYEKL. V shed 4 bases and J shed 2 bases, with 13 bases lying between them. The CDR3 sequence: CASSPQASVTDTQYF. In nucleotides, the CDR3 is TGCGCCAGCAGCCCCCAGGCTAGCGTCACAGATACGCAGTATTTT.

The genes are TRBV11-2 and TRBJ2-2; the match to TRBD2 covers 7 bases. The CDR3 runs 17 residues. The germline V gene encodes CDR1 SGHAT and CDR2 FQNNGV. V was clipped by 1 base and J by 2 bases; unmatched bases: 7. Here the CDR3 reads CASSLVSSGDNTGELFF. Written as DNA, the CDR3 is TGTGCCAGCAGCTTAGTCTCTAGCGGAGATAACACCGGGGAGCTGTTTTTT.

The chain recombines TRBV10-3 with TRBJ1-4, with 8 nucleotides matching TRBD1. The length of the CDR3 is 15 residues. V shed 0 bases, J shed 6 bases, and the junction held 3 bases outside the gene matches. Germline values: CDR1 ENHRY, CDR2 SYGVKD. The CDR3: CAISESRTGHEKLFF. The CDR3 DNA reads TGTGCCATCAGTGAGTCGAGGACAGGGCATGAAAAACTGTTTTTT.

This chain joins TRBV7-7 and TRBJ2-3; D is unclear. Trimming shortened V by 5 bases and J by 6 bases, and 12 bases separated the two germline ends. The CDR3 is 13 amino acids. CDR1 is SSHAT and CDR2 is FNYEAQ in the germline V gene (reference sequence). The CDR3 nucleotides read TGTGCCAGCAGCCTCCGTGCGAGTGATACGCAGTATTTT. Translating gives CASSLRASDTQYF.

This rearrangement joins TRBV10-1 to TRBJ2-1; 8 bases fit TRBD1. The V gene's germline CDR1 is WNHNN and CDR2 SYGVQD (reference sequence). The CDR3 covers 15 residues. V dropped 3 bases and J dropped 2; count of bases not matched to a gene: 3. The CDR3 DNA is TGCGCCAGCAGTGATCTACAGGGGGCCTACAATGAGCAGTTCTTC. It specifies CASSDLQGAYNEQFF.

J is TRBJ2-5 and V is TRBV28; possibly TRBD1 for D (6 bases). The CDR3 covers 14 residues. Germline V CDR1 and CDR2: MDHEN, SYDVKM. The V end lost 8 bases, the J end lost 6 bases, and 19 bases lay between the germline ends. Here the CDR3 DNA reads TGTGCCAGCGCCTGGGGGCCAGGGCGACAGACCCAGTACTTC. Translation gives CASAWGPGRQTQYF.

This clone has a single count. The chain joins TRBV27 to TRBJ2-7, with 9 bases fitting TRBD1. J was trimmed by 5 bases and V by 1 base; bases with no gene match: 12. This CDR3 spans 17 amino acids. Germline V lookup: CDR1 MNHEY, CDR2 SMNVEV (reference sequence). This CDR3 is CASSLFFRDRVTDEQYF. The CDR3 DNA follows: TGTGCCAGCAGTTTATTTTTTAGGGACAGGGTAACTGACGAGCAGTACTTC.

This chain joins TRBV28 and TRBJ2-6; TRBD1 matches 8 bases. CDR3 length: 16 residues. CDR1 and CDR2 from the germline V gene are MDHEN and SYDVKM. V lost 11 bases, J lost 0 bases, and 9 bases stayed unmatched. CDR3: CAVGTGKSSGANVLTF. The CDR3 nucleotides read TGTGCCGTGGGGACAGGAAAGAGCTCTGGGGCCAACGTCCTGACTTTC. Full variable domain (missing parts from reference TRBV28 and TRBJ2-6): DVKVTQSSRYLVKRTGEKVFLECVQDMDHENMFWYRQDPGLGLRLIYFSYDVKMKEKGDIPEGYSVSREKKERFSLILESASTNQTSMYLCAVGTGKSSGANVLTFGAGSRLTVL.

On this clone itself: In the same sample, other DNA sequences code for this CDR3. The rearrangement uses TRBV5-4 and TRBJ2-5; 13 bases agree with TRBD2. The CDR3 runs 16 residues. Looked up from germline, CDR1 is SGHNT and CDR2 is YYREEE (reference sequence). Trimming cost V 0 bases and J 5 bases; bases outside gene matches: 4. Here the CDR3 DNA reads TGTGCCAGCAGCTTGGGGACTAGCGGGAGTGGGGAGACCCAGTACTTC. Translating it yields CASSLGTSGSGETQYF.

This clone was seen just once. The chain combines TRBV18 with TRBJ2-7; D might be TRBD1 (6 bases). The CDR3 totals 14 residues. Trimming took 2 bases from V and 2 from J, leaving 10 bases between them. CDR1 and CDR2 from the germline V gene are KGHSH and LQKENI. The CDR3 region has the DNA TGTGCCAGCTCACCAACAGGGAAGGCCTACGAGCAGTACTTC. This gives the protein CASSPTGKAYEQYF.

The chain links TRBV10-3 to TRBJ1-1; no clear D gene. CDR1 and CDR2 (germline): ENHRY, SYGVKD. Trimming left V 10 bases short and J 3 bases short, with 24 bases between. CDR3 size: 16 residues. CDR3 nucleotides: TGTGCCAACCCCCCGGGGTGCATAATCTTGGACACTGAAGCTTTCTTT. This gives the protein CANPPGCIILDTEAFF.

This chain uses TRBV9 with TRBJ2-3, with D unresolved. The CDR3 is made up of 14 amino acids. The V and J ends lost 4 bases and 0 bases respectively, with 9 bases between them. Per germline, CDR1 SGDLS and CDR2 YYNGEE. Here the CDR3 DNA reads TGTGCCAGCAGCCCCGGTCGGAGCACAGATACGCAGTATTTT. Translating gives CASSPGRSTDTQYF.

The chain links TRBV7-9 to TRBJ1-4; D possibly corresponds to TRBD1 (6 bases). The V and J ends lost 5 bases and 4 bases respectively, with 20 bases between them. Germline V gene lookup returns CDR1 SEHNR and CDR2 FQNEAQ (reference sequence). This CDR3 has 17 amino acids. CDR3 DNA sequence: TGTGCCAGCAGCCCCTCTGGACAGCGCGCCGGTAATGAAAAACTGTTTTTT. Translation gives CASSPSGQRAGNEKLFF.

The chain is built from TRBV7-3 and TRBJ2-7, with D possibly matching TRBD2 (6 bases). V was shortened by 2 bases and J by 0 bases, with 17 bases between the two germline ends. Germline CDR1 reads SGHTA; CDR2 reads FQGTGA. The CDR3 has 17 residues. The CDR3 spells CASSLGGGWGGSYEQYF. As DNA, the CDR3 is TGTGCCAGCAGCTTAGGAGGAGGGTGGGGAGGCTCCTACGAGCAGTACTTC.

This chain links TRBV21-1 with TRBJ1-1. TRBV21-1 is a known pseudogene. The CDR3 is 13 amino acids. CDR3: CASSREGMTEAFF. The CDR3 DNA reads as TGTGCCAGCAGCAGGGAAGGGATGACTGAAGCTTTCTTT.

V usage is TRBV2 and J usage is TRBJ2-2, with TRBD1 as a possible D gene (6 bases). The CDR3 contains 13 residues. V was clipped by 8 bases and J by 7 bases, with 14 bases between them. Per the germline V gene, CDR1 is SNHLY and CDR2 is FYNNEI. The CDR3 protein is CASGGSPGGELFF. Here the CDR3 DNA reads TGTGCCAGCGGGGGCTCCCCTGGCGGGGAGCTGTTTTTT.

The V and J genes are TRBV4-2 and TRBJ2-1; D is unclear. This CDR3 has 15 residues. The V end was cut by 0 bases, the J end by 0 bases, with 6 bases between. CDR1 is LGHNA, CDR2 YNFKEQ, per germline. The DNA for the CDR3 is TGTGCCAGCAGCCAAGAACCGAGCTCCTACAATGAGCAGTTCTTC. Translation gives CASSQEPSSYNEQFF.

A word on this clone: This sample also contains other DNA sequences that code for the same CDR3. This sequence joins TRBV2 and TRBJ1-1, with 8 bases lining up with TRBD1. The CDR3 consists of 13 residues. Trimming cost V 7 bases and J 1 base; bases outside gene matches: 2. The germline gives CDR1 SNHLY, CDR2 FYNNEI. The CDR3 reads CASTGQGNTEAFF. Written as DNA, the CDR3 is TGTGCCAGCACAGGACAGGGGAACACTGAAGCTTTCTTT. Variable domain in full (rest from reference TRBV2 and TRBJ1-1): EPEVTQTPSHQVTQMGQEVILRCVPISNHLYFYWYRQILGQKVEFLVSFYNNEISEKSEIFDDQFSVERPDGSNFTLKIRSTKLEDSAMYFCASTGQGNTEAFFGQGTRLTVV.

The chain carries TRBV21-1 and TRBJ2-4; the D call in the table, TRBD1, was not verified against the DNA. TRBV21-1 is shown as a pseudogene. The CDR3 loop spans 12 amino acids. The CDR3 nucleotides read TGTGCCAGCAGCTGGGGACAGTGTTGTCAGTACTTC. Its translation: CASSWGQCCQYF.

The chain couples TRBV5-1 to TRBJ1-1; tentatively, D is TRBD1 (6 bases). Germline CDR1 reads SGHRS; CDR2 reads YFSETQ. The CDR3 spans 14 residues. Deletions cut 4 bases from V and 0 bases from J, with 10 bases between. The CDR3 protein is CASSLGTLNTEAFF. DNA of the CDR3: TGCGCCAGCAGCCTAGGGACACTGAACACTGAAGCTTTCTTT.

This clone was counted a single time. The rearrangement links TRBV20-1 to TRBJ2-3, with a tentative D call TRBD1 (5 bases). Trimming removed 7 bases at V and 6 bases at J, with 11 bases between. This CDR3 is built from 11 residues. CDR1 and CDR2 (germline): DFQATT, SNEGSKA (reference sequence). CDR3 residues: CSVPPGDTQYF. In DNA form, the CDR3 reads TGCAGTGTACCGCCAGGGGATACGCAGTATTTT.

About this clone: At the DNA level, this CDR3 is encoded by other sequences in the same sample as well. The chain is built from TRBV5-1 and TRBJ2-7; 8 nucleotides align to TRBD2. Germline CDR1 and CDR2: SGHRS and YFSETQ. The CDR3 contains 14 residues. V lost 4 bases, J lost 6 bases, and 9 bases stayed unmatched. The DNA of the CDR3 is TGCGCCAGCAGCCTACTAGCGGTCCCTTCCGAGCAGTACTTC. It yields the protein CASSLLAVPSEQYF.

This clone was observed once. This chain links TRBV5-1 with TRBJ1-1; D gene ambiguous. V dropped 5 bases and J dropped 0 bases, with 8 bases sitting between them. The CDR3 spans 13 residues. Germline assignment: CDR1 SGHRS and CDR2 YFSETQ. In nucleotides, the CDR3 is TGCGCCAGCAGGGTTCTTTTGAACACTGAAGCTTTCTTT. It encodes CASRVLLNTEAFF. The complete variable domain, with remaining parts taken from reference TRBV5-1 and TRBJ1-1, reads KAGVTQTPRYLIKTRGQQVTLSCSPISGHRSVSWYQQTPGQGLQFLFEYFSETQRNKGNFPGRFSGRQFSNSRSEMNVSTLELGDSALYLCASRVLLNTEAFFGQGTRLTVV.